These 3 T cell receptor beta chains share one sample of origin, sequenced in a study of shared clonotypes between healthy human individuals. TCRdb keeps only in-frame clones here, not all; method: immunoSEQ multiplex PCR. The sample has about 1 million clones; around 76% are singletons. The specimen sequenced was memory CD4+ T cells sorted from blood. Specified subset: CD45RA-negative fraction. The receptor source for this set is a young man in good health.

The chain carries TRBV6-6 and TRBJ2-5, with TRBD2 matching 7 bases. Germline V gives CDR1 MNHNY, CDR2 SVGAGI (reference sequence). The CDR3 covers 15 residues. V lost 5 bases to trimming and J lost 1 base; unmatched junction nucleotides: 7. The CDR3 DNA follows: TGTGCCAGCAGTCGGGGAGGGGCTAGCCAAGAGACCCAGTACTTC. This translates into CASSRGGASQETQYF.

The gene calls are TRBV10-1 and TRBJ2-2, with D perhaps matching TRBD1 or TRBD2 (5 bases each). The CDR3 runs to 13 residues. Germline-derived CDR1 and CDR2 are WNHNN and SYGVQD (reference sequence). The germline V and J ends were trimmed by 6 bases and 7 bases, with 12 bases remaining between them. CDR3 nucleotides: TGCGCCAGCAGCCTCGGGACGTACGGGGAGCTGTTTTTT. Residues: CASSLGTYGELFF.

In this sample, this clone turned up once. The rearrangement links TRBV28 to TRBJ1-5; 11 positions agree with TRBD1. V lost 5 bases, J lost 6 bases, and 9 bases stayed unmatched. Looked up from germline, CDR1 is MDHEN and CDR2 is SYDVKM. CDR3 length: 16 amino acids. CDR3 residues: CASSTTGTGGSQPQHF. Written as DNA, the CDR3 is TGTGCCAGCAGTACGACCGGGACAGGGGGAAGTCAGCCCCAGCATTTT.